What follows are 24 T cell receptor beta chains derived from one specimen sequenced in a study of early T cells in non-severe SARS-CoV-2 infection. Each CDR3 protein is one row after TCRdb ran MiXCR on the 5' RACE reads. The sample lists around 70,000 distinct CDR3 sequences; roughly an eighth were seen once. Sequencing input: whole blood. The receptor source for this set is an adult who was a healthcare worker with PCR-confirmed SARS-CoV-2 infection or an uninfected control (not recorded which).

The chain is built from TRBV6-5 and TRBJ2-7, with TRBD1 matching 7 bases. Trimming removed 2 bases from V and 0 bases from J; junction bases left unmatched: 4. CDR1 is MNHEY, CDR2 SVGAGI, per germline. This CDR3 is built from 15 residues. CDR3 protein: CASSYDRDHSYEQYF. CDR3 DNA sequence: TGTGCCAGCAGTTACGACAGGGACCACTCCTACGAGCAGTACTTC.

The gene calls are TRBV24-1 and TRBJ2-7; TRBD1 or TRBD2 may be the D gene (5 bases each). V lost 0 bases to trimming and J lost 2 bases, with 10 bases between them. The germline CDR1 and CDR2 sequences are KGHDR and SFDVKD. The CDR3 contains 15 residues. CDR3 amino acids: CATSDLRDGAYEQYF. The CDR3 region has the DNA TGTGCCACCAGTGATTTGCGGGACGGAGCCTACGAGCAGTACTTC.

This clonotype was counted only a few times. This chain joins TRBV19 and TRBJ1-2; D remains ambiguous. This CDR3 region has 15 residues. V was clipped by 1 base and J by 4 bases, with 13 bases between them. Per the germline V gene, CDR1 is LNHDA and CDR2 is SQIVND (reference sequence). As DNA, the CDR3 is TGTGCCAGTAGTATAGTAATTGGACGGACCTATGGCTACACCTTC. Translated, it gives CASSIVIGRTYGYTF.

CDR3 loop: CASSYGRAHYGYTF. The CDR3, as DNA: TGTGCCAGCAGTTACGGCAGGGCGCACTATGGCTACACCTTC. This chain connects TRBV6-5 to TRBJ1-2; tentative D call: TRBD1 (5 bases). In germline, CDR1 is MNHEY, CDR2 SVGAGI. The CDR3 is made up of 14 amino acids. Trimming cost V 2 bases and J 3 bases, with 10 bases left between them.

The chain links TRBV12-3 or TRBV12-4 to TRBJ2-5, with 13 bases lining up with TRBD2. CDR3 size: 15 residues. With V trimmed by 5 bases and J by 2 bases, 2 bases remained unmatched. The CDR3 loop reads CASSRTSGGQETQYF. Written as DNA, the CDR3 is TGTGCCAGCAGTCGGACTAGCGGGGGACAAGAGACCCAGTACTTC.

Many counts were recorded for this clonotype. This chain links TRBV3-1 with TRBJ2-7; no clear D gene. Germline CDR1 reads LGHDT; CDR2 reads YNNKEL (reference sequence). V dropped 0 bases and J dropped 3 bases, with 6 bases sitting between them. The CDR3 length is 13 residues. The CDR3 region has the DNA TGTGCCAGCAGCCAAGAACCATACTACGAGCAGTACTTC. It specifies CASSQEPYYEQYF.

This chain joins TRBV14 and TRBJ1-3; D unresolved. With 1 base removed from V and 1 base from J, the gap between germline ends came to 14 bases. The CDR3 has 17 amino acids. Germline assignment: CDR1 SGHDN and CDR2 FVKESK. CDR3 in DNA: TGTGCCAGCAGCCAAGGAGGGCGCGGGGTTTCTGGAAACACCATATATTTT. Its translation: CASSQGGRGVSGNTIYF.

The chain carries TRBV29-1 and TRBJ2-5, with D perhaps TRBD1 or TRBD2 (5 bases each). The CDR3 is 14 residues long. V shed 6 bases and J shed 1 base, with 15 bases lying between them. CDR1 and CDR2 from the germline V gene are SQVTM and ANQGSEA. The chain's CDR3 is CSVHEGPPQETQYF. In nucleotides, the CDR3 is TGCAGCGTCCACGAGGGACCCCCCCAAGAGACCCAGTACTTC.

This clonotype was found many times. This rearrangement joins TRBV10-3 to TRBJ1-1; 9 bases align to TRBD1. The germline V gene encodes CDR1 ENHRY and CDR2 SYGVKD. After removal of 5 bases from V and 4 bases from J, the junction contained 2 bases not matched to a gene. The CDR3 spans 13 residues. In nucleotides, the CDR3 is TGTGCCATCAGTCCGGACAGGGGCACTGAAGCTTTCTTT. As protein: CAISPDRGTEAFF.

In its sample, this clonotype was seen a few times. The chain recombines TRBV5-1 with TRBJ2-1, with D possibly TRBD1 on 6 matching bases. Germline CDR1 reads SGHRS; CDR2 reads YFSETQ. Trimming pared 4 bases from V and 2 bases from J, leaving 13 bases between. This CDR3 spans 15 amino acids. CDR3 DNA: TGCGCCAGCAGCCCCCTAACAGGGCCCTACAATGAGCAGTTCTTC. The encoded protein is CASSPLTGPYNEQFF.

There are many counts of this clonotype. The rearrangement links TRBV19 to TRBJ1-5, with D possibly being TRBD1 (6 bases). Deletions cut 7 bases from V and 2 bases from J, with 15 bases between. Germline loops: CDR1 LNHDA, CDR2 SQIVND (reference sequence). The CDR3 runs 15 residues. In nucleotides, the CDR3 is TGTGCCAGTACTCCCAGACAGGCTGGCAATCAGCCCCAGCATTTT. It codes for CASTPRQAGNQPQHF.

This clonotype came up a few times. The CDR3 spells CSARTPLSEGRGNEQFF. CDR3 in DNA: TGCAGTGCTAGAACCCCTCTTTCCGAGGGGCGGGGGAATGAGCAGTTCTTC. V is TRBV20-1 and J is TRBJ2-1; 7 bases match TRBD2. The germline gives CDR1 DFQATT, CDR2 SNEGSKA (reference sequence). V lost 2 bases, J lost 7 bases, and 17 bases stayed unmatched. This CDR3 contains 17 residues.

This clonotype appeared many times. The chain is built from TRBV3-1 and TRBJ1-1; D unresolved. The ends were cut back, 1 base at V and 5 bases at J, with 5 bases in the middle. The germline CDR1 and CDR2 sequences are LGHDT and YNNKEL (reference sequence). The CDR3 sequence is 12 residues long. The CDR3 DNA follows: TGTGCCAGCAGCCAAGTTTATACTGAAGCTTTCTTT. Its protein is CASSQVYTEAFF.

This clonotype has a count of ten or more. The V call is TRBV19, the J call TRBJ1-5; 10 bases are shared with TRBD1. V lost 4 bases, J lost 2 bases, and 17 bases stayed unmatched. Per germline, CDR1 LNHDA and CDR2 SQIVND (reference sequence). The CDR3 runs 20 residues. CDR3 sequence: CASSTWKGTGAYPGNQPQHF. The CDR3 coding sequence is TGTGCCAGTAGTACATGGAAAGGGACAGGGGCCTATCCTGGCAATCAGCCCCAGCATTTT.

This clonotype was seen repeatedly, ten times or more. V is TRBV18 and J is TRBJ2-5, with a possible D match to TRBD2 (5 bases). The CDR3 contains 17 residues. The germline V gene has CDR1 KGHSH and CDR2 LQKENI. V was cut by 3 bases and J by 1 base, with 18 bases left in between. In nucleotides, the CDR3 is TGTGCCAGCTCACCGCTCCCCCCAGCGGCGCCCCAAGAGACCCAGTACTTC. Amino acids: CASSPLPPAAPQETQYF.

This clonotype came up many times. The CDR3 protein is CAISEPRVYGYTF. CDR3 nucleotides: TGTGCCATCAGTGAGCCCAGGGTGTATGGCTACACCTTC. The chain uses TRBV10-3 and TRBJ1-2, with D tentatively TRBD1 (5 bases). V was pared by 2 bases and J by 5 bases, with 9 bases between. The CDR3 length is 13 residues. Germline V gene sequence: CDR1 ENHRY, CDR2 SYGVKD.

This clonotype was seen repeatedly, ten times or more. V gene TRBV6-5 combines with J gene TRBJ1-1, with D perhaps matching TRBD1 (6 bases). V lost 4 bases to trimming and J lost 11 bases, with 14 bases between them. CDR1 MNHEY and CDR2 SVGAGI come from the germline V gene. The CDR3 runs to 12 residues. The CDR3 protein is CASSSQGYRAFF. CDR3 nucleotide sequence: TGTGCCAGCAGTTCACAGGGTTATCGGGCTTTCTTT.

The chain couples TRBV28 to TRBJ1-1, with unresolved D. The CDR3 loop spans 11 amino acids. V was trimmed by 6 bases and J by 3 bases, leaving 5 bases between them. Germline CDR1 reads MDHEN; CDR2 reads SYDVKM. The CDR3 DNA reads TGTGCCAGCAGGATTTACACTGAAGCTTTCTTT. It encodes CASRIYTEAFF.

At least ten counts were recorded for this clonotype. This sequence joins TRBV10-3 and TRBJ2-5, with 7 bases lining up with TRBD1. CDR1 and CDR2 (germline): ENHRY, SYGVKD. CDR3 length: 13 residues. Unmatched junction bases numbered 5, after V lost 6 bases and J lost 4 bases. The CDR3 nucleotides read TGTGCCATCAGGGAAGGGGGCGGAGAGACCCAGTACTTC. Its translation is CAIREGGGETQYF.

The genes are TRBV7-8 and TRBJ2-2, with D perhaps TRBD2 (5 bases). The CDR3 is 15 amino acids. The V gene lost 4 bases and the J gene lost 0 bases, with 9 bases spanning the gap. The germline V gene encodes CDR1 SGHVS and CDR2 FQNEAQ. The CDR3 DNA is TGTGCCAGCAGCTCCCGGGGTCCGAACACCGGGGAGCTGTTTTTT. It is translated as CASSSRGPNTGELFF.

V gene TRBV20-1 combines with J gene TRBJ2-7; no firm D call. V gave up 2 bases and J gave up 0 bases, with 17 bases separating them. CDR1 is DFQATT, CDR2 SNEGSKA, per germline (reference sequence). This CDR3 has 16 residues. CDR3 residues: CSARPEIMGSSYEQYF. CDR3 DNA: TGCAGTGCTAGACCCGAGATTATGGGTAGCTCCTACGAGCAGTACTTC.

In nucleotides, the CDR3 is TGTGCCATCAGCGCTAGACAGGGTGAACGCGCTGAAGCTTTCTTT. This sequence encodes CAISARQGERAEAFF. The chain links TRBV10-3 to TRBJ1-1; 7 bases agree with TRBD1. The ends lost 6 bases at V and 6 bases at J; junction bases unmatched: 13. This CDR3 spans 15 amino acids. Germline CDR1 is ENHRY and CDR2 is SYGVKD.

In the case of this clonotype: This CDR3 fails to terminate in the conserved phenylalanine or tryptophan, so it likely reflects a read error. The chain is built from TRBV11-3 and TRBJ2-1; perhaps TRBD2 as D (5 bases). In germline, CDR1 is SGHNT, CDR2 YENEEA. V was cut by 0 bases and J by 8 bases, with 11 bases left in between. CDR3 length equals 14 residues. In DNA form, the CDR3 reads TGTGCCAGCAGCTTAGAGCGGGTTTCGCATGAGCAGTTCTCC. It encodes CASSLERVSHEQFS.

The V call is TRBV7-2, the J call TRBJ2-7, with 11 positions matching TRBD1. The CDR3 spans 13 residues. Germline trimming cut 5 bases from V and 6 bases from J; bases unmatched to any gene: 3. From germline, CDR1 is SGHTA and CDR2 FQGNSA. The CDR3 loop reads CASSVGQGGEQYF. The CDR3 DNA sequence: TGTGCCAGCAGCGTGGGACAGGGGGGCGAGCAGTACTTC. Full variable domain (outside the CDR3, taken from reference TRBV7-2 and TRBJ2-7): GAGVSQSPSNKVTEKGKDVELRCDPISGHTALYWYRQSLGQGLEFLIYFQGNSAPDKSGLPSDRFSAERTGGSVSTLTIQRTQQEDSAVYLCASSVGQGGEQYFGPGTRLTVT.